This T cell receptor (beta chain) was obtained from a study of blood T cell repertoires in COVID-19. Turning to the study itself: Specimens from acute and convalescent COVID-19 originated in the United States, Italy and Spain. In each case, the material was cDNA or gDNA derived from T cells, B-cell-depleted T cells, or PBMCs.

This CDR3 comprises 17 residues. Trimming cost V 0 bases and J 0 bases, with 13 bases left between them. Germline V gene sequence: CDR1 SGHRS, CDR2 YFSETQ. As originally analysed: Cell counts per sample came from amplifying reference gene primers. Sequencing used immunoSEQ multiplex PCR; TCRdb keeps in-frame clones, though not all of them. The DNA was the basis for D and trimming; V, J and clone size are from that table. The table includes 30,000 to 40,000 clones, 85% detected once. This TCR was recovered from a woman aged 55-75 years with active COVID-19. The sample was peripheral blood. This chain links TRBV5-1 with TRBJ2-1; D is unresolved. For the CDR3, the DNA is TGCGCCAGCAGCTTGGCGCCCTCCCTAAGCTCCTACAATGAGCAGTTCTTC. Residues: CASSLAPSLSSYNEQFF.